The 30 T cell receptor beta chains given below trace back to one sample, sequenced in a study of blood T cell repertoires in COVID-19. The assay was immunoSEQ multiplex PCR, and TCRdb's table has in-frame clones only and misses some. In the table there are approximately 320,000 clones, 90% of which are singletons. The source material was PBMCs or T cells enriched from blood (not recorded which). These receptors originate from a man aged 55 to 70 who had recovered from COVID-19.

The chain combines TRBV7-2 with TRBJ2-7; 9 bases are a match to TRBD1. The CDR3 runs to 15 residues. Germline V gives CDR1 SGHTA, CDR2 FQGNSA. The trim removed 3 bases at V and 1 base at J, leaving 4 bases unmatched. The CDR3 nucleotides are TGTGCCAGCAGCTTTTACAGGGGGCGATCCTACGAGCAGTACTTC. Encoded protein: CASSFYRGRSYEQYF.

The gene calls are TRBV28 and TRBJ2-7; perhaps TRBD2 as D (5 bases). Germline CDR1 MDHEN, CDR2 SYDVKM. V lost 3 bases and J lost 3, with 9 bases in between. The CDR3 spans 13 residues. The CDR3 region is CASSLRVFYEQYF. CDR3 in DNA: TGTGCCAGCAGTTTGAGGGTTTTCTACGAGCAGTACTTC.

The chain joins TRBV7-2 to TRBJ1-2; D remains unclear. The CDR3 length is 14 residues. Trimming cost V 1 base and J 1 base, with 7 bases left between them. Germline V lookup: CDR1 SGHTA, CDR2 FQGNSA. The CDR3 loop reads CASSLGPLNYGYTF. CDR3 DNA: TGTGCCAGCAGCTTAGGTCCCCTTAACTATGGCTACACCTTC.

The chain combines TRBV15 with TRBJ2-2; TRBD2 agrees at 7 bases. The CDR3 is made up of 15 amino acids. Germline CDR1 and CDR2: LNHNV and YYDKDF (reference sequence). The J segment lost 5 bases and the V segment lost 1 base, leaving 4 bases of the junction unmatched. CDR3 coding DNA: TGTGCCACCAGCAGAGGTTTCGGGAGGACCGGGGAGCTGTTTTTT. It translates to CATSRGFGRTGELFF.

The V call is TRBV7-2, the J call TRBJ1-1; the D gene is possibly TRBD1 (5 bases). CDR1 SGHTA and CDR2 FQGNSA come from the germline V gene. CDR3 length: 16 amino acids. Trimming left V 1 base short and J 4 bases short, with 16 bases between. This CDR3 reads CASSLVGPGRGTEAFF. CDR3 bases: TGTGCCAGCAGCTTAGTGGGGCCTGGGCGGGGCACTGAAGCTTTCTTT.

V is TRBV12-5 and J is TRBJ2-3, with D possibly being TRBD2 (6 bases). This CDR3 has 14 amino acids. V was shortened by 3 bases and J by 4 bases, with 11 bases between the two germline ends. CDR1 LGHNT and CDR2 FRNRAP come from the germline V gene. The CDR3 loop is CASGFRRDSDTQYF. The CDR3 DNA is TGTGCTAGTGGTTTCAGGAGGGATTCAGATACGCAGTATTTT.

This clone has just a few counts. The V gene is TRBV5-1, the J gene TRBJ2-7, with D perhaps matching TRBD1 (6 bases). CDR1 and CDR2 from the germline V gene are SGHRS and YFSETQ. With 4 bases removed from V and 2 bases from J, the gap between germline ends came to 16 bases. The CDR3 has 15 residues. In DNA, the CDR3 is TGCGCCAGCAGCCAGGATGAGGGACATACCTACGAGCAGTACTTC. It encodes CASSQDEGHTYEQYF.

In its sample, this clone was seen once. The chain combines TRBV27 with TRBJ1-2; D is unclear. This CDR3 is built from 14 residues. V gave up 7 bases and J gave up 5 bases, with 17 bases separating them. Germline assignment: CDR1 MNHEY and CDR2 SMNVEV (reference sequence). The DNA of the CDR3 is TGTGCCAGCAAACCGTCGGGGAGAGGATATGGCTACACCTTC. Its translation is CASKPSGRGYGYTF.

The J gene is TRBJ2-7, the V gene TRBV6-5; 7 bases match TRBD2. V was pared by 2 bases and J by 4 bases, with 5 bases of the junction left unmatched. The length of the CDR3 is 14 residues. From germline, CDR1 is MNHEY and CDR2 SVGAGI. The DNA for the CDR3 is TGTGCCAGCAGTTACGGGGGGGGTAGTTACGAGCAGTACTTC. Protein sequence: CASSYGGGSYEQYF.

The genes are TRBV4-2 and TRBJ2-1; TRBD1 might be the D (6 bases). CDR1 is LGHNA and CDR2 is YNFKEQ in the germline V gene. Trimming left V 0 bases short and J 5 bases short, with 20 bases between. This CDR3 contains 18 residues. The CDR3 coding sequence is TGTGCCAGCAGCCAAGATAGGGGGAAGGCGGCAACAAACAATGAGCAGTTCTTC. Translated: CASSQDRGKAATNNEQFF.

The gene calls are TRBV12-5 and TRBJ1-1; 10 bases map to TRBD1. The germline CDR1 and CDR2 sequences are LGHNT and FRNRAP. After removal of 2 bases from V and 5 bases from J, the junction contained 2 bases not matched to a gene. CDR3 length: 14 amino acids. DNA for the CDR3: TGTGCTAGTGGTTTGTGGGACAGGGGAACTGAAGCTTTCTTT. It specifies CASGLWDRGTEAFF.

This chain links TRBV18 with TRBJ2-2; maybe TRBD1 (6 bases). The CDR3 has 14 amino acids. From germline, CDR1 is KGHSH and CDR2 LQKENI. Trimming left V 3 bases short and J 6 bases short, with 11 bases between. In nucleotides, the CDR3 is TGTGCCAGCTCACCCGGGACACGAGCCGGGGAGCTGTTTTTT. Encoded protein: CASSPGTRAGELFF.

V is TRBV5-1 and J is TRBJ1-3; TRBD1 is a possible D gene (6 bases). CDR1 and CDR2 from the germline V gene are SGHRS and YFSETQ. The CDR3 spans 14 residues. V lost 5 bases and J lost 4, with 13 bases in between. The CDR3, as DNA: TGCGCCAGCAGGAAGGACAGCTTCGGAAACACCATATATTTT. It translates to CASRKDSFGNTIYF.

The chain recombines TRBV19 with TRBJ2-3; D is unresolved. Germline V gives CDR1 LNHDA, CDR2 SQIVND (reference sequence). The length of the CDR3 is 17 residues. The V and J ends lost 6 bases and 0 bases respectively, with 19 bases between them. The CDR3 nucleotides are TGTGCCAGTAGCCGGAACGGAGCTGCACTTAGCACAGATACGCAGTATTTT. This translates into CASSRNGAALSTDTQYF.

The chain joins TRBV3-1 (or the pseudogene TRBV3-2) to TRBJ1-3, with 7 bases that match TRBD1. The V and J ends lost 4 bases and 4 bases, in that order; junction bases with no gene match: 7. The CDR3 is 15 residues long. The germline CDR1 and CDR2 sequences are LGHDT and YNNKEL (reference sequence). Here the CDR3 DNA reads TGTGCCAGCAGCCGAGGACAGGTCCCAGGAAACACCATATATTTT. Encoded protein: CASSRGQVPGNTIYF.

This rearrangement joins TRBV5-1 to TRBJ1-6; TRBD1 is a possible D gene (6 bases). The V gene lost 2 bases and the J gene lost 10 bases, with 16 bases spanning the gap. The CDR3 is 15 amino acids. Germline CDR1 and CDR2: SGHRS and YFSETQ. The CDR3 region is CASSFGPTGTSPLHF. CDR3 nucleotides: TGCGCCAGCAGCTTCGGACCCACAGGGACCTCACCCCTCCACTTT.

This sequence joins TRBV7-2 and TRBJ1-5; weak D call: TRBD1 (6 bases). Germline CDR1 reads SGHTA; CDR2 reads FQGNSA. V gave up 5 bases and J gave up 0 bases, with 11 bases separating them. This CDR3 is 15 amino acids long. This CDR3 is CASSLQGYSNQPQHF. The CDR3 DNA follows: TGTGCCAGCAGCCTACAGGGCTATAGCAATCAGCCCCAGCATTTT.

In its sample, this clone was seen once. The chain employs TRBV5-1 and TRBJ1-2, with 8 bases aligning to TRBD1. Germline CDR1 reads SGHRS; CDR2 reads YFSETQ. CDR3 length equals 15 residues. V was pared by 4 bases and J by 2 bases, with 7 bases of the junction left unmatched. Written as DNA, the CDR3 is TGCGCCAGCAGCGGCCTCGGACAGGGCAACTATGGCTACACCTTC. Translation gives CASSGLGQGNYGYTF.

The chain joins TRBV19 to TRBJ2-2; TRBD1 matches 11 bases. The germline V gene has CDR1 LNHDA and CDR2 SQIVND (reference sequence). The CDR3 runs 15 residues. V lost 3 bases, J lost 7 bases, and 4 bases stayed unmatched. The CDR3 reads CASSIIGTGGGELFF. The DNA for the CDR3 is TGTGCCAGTAGTATTATCGGGACAGGGGGCGGGGAGCTGTTTTTT.

A single count supports this clone. The chain joins TRBV7-9 to TRBJ2-3; possible D gene TRBD1, 5 bases. Trimming pared 0 bases from V and 3 bases from J, leaving 10 bases between. Germline CDR1 and CDR2: SEHNR and FQNEAQ (reference sequence). The CDR3 has 15 residues. The CDR3 loop reads CASSLAQGGTDTQYF. DNA for the CDR3: TGTGCCAGCAGCTTAGCTCAGGGTGGGACAGATACGCAGTATTTT.

The rearrangement uses TRBV15 and TRBJ2-5, with 11 bases identical to TRBD2. The CDR3 is 20 residues long. CDR1 and CDR2 from the germline V gene are LNHNV and YYDKDF (reference sequence). Losses at the gene ends were 0 bases for V and 6 bases for J; bases not matched to a gene: 18. The CDR3 DNA reads as TGTGCCACCAGCAGAGATTTACAGCCTAGCGGGGGGCCGACTCGGAAGACCCAGTACTTC. Encoded protein: CATSRDLQPSGGPTRKTQYF.

The chain uses TRBV2 and TRBJ2-7; D is possibly TRBD1 (6 bases). CDR1 is SNHLY and CDR2 is FYNNEI in the germline V gene. Between the trimmed V and J ends, which lost 1 base and 3 bases, there was a span of 13 bases. The CDR3 contains 15 residues. CDR3 nucleotides: TGTGCCAGCAGTGAAGATGTAGGACAGCGCTACGAGCAGTACTTC. This sequence encodes CASSEDVGQRYEQYF.

This chain uses TRBV7-9 with TRBJ2-1; tentatively, D is TRBD2 (5 bases). V dropped 5 bases and J dropped 4 bases, with 21 bases sitting between them. CDR3 length equals 17 residues. Germline V gene sequence: CDR1 SEHNR, CDR2 FQNEAQ (reference sequence). CDR3: CASSIPQRGLTYNEQFF. The CDR3 DNA follows: TGTGCCAGCAGCATCCCACAGCGCGGGTTAACATACAATGAGCAGTTCTTC.

This chain links TRBV6-5 with TRBJ1-5; D possibly corresponds to TRBD1 (5 bases). Germline V gives CDR1 MNHEY, CDR2 SVGAGI. This CDR3 region has 14 residues. The V end was cut by 3 bases, the J end by 6 bases, with 12 bases between. CDR3 DNA sequence: TGTGCCAGCAGTTATGACTCCGGGGGTCAGCCCCAGCATTTT. Encoded protein: CASSYDSGGQPQHF.

The DNA of the CDR3 is TGTGCCAGCAGCCCCGGGACATCGGTCATCGGGGAGCTGTTTTTT. It specifies CASSPGTSVIGELFF. This chain connects TRBV6-5 to TRBJ2-2, with D possibly being TRBD1 (6 bases). Between the trimmed V and J ends, which lost 6 bases and 7 bases, there was a span of 18 bases. The CDR3 is 15 residues long. Germline V CDR1 and CDR2: MNHEY, SVGAGI.

This clone was seen a single time. V gene TRBV24-1 combines with J gene TRBJ1-4; TRBD1 matches 7 bases. The V gene end was trimmed by 7 bases and the J gene end by 11 bases; junction bases not matched to a gene: 12. Germline V gene data show CDR1 as KGHDR and CDR2 as SFDVKD. The CDR3 is 14 amino acids. CDR3 residues: CATSERGRPDKLFF. CDR3 bases: TGTGCCACCAGCGAGAGGGGGCGGCCGGATAAACTGTTTTTT.

This sequence joins TRBV19 and TRBJ2-7; 10 nucleotides line up with TRBD2. In germline, CDR1 is LNHDA, CDR2 SQIVND (reference sequence). The CDR3 contains 15 residues. V dropped 11 bases and J dropped 3; count of bases not matched to a gene: 13. CDR3 DNA: TGTGCCGCACAACTTATAGCGGGAGGTGACTACGAGCAGTACTTC. As protein: CAAQLIAGGDYEQYF.

The rearrangement links TRBV19 to TRBJ1-5, with 11 bases aligning to TRBD1. Germline loops: CDR1 LNHDA, CDR2 SQIVND (reference sequence). V trimming: 2 bases; J trimming: 6 bases; junction bases outside the gene matches: 3. The CDR3 length is 15 residues. CDR3 sequence reads: CASSIRTGGGQPQHF. The CDR3, as DNA: TGTGCCAGTAGTATACGGACAGGGGGCGGTCAGCCCCAGCATTTT.

This clone was observed once. The rearrangement joins TRBV6-5 to TRBJ1-5; D perhaps matches TRBD1 (6 bases). Germline loops: CDR1 MNHEY, CDR2 SVGAGI. CDR3 length equals 14 residues. V lost 1 base and J 4 bases, leaving 8 bases between the germline ends. The CDR3 DNA sequence: TGTGCCAGCAGTTACTTTCAGGGGAATCAGCCCCAGCATTTT. Its protein is CASSYFQGNQPQHF.

The chain carries TRBV9 and TRBJ1-2, with a tentative D call TRBD1 (6 bases). Germline CDR1 is SGDLS and CDR2 is YYNGEE. The germline V and J ends were trimmed by 5 bases and 4 bases, with 15 bases remaining between them. The CDR3 sequence is 14 residues long. This CDR3 is CASRRGGGAYGYTF. For the CDR3, the DNA is TGTGCCAGCAGGAGAGGAGGGGGGGCCTATGGCTACACCTTC. Full variable domain (rest looked up from reference TRBV9 and TRBJ1-2): DSGVTQTPKHLITATGQRVTLRCSPRSGDLSVYWYQQSLDQGLQFLIQYYNGEERAKGNILERFSAQQFPDLHSELNLSSLELGDSALYFCASRRGGGAYGYTFGSGTRLTVV.